One and the same sample provided the 26 T cell receptor beta chains below, sequenced in a study of blood T cell repertoires in COVID-19. Using immunoSEQ multiplex PCR, the repertoire was profiled, and TCRdb retains in-frame clones only, with some absent. The data hold hundreds of thousands of clones, with around nine tenths observed a single time. Material for sequencing was peripheral blood. The receptors were sampled from a man aged 40-55 years with acute or convalescent COVID-19.

The chain recombines TRBV6-5 with TRBJ1-5; tentatively, D is TRBD1 (5 bases). CDR3 length: 13 amino acids. V was cut by 6 bases and J by 5 bases, with 11 bases left in between. Germline-derived CDR1 and CDR2 are MNHEY and SVGAGI. DNA of the CDR3: TGTGCCAGCAGGTCCAGGGAGGATCAGCCCCAGCATTTT. Amino acid sequence: CASRSREDQPQHF.

This clone was seen a handful of times. The chain recombines TRBV5-3 with TRBJ1-5; 8 bases align to TRBD1. TRBV5-3 falls under the ORF class, with uncertain function. Trimming took 4 bases from V and 7 from J; bases not matched to a gene: 7. The length of the CDR3 is 14 residues. CDR3 in DNA: TGTGCCAGAAGCCATGACAGGGGACGCCAGCCCCAGCATTTT. Translated, it gives CARSHDRGRQPQHF.

V is TRBV7-9 and J is TRBJ2-2; 8 nucleotides line up with TRBD2. Trimming took 5 bases from V and 6 from J; bases not matched to a gene: 8. The CDR3 sequence is 15 residues long. Germline V gene sequence: CDR1 SEHNR, CDR2 FQNEAQ (reference sequence). CDR3 nucleotides: TGTGCCAGCAGCCCTCGGACTAGCTGGCCCGGGGAGCTGTTTTTT. It specifies CASSPRTSWPGELFF.

To note about this clone: At one of its ends the junction is not consistent with the germline gene, which may arise from a read error. The CDR3 nucleotides are TGCGCCAGCCGCTTGGAAGGGGACAGGAGGACCTACGAGCAGTACTTC. The encoded protein is CASRLEGDRRTYEQYF. The rearrangement links TRBV5-1 to TRBJ2-7; 8 nucleotides align to TRBD1. Germline V lookup: CDR1 SGHRS, CDR2 YFSETQ. CDR3 length equals 16 residues.

Concerning this clone itself: This CDR3 is also generated by other DNA sequences in the sample. This rearrangement joins TRBV27 to TRBJ1-5; no firm D call. Trimming pared 3 bases from V and 0 bases from J, leaving 9 bases between. Germline V gives CDR1 MNHEY, CDR2 SMNVEV (reference sequence). This CDR3 contains 15 residues. CDR3 in amino acids: CASSLSRYSNQPQHF. In DNA, the CDR3 is TGTGCCAGCAGTTTGAGCAGGTATAGCAATCAGCCCCAGCATTTT.

This sequence joins TRBV12-3 or TRBV12-4 and TRBJ2-2; tentative D call: TRBD1 (6 bases). The CDR3 sequence is 13 residues long. Trimming removed 7 bases from V and 5 bases from J, with 11 bases in between. The DNA of the CDR3 is TGTGCCAGCACCCAACAGGGTACCGGGGAGCTGTTTTTT. Translated, it gives CASTQQGTGELFF.

V is TRBV15 and J is TRBJ1-2; 9 bases match TRBD1. The V gene end was trimmed by 1 base and the J gene end by 6 bases; junction bases not matched to a gene: 9. Per germline, CDR1 LNHNV and CDR2 YYDKDF (reference sequence). The CDR3 totals 16 residues. Here the CDR3 reads CATSRAQGQGRDGYTF. CDR3 nucleotide sequence: TGTGCCACCAGCAGAGCCCAGGGACAGGGAAGGGATGGCTACACCTTC.

CDR3: CASSPSGQPQHF. CDR3 DNA sequence: TGTGCCAGCAGTCCGTCGGGTCAGCCCCAGCATTTT. V usage is TRBV27 and J usage is TRBJ1-5; D is unresolved. V was shortened by 5 bases and J by 6 bases, with 8 bases between the two germline ends. This CDR3 spans 12 amino acids. CDR1 MNHEY and CDR2 SMNVEV come from the germline V gene (reference sequence).

This chain links TRBV19 with TRBJ1-1, with 9 bases identical to TRBD1. This CDR3 has 14 amino acids. V dropped 5 bases and J dropped 9; count of bases not matched to a gene: 10. Per germline, CDR1 LNHDA and CDR2 SQIVND (reference sequence). CDR3 nucleotide sequence: TGTGCCAGTAGTCCCGAACTTGGACAGGGGAAAGCTTTCTTT. Protein: CASSPELGQGKAFF.

This clone was detected many times. Within the sample, other DNA sequences also encode this same CDR3. The rearrangement links TRBV9 to TRBJ2-7; 11 bases line up with TRBD2. After removal of 3 bases from V and 1 base from J, the junction contained 3 bases not matched to a gene. Germline-derived CDR1 and CDR2 are SGDLS and YYNGEE. The length of the CDR3 is 15 residues. CDR3 coding DNA: TGTGCCAGCAGCGCCGGGACTAGCGGTTCCTACGAGCAGTACTTC. It is translated as CASSAGTSGSYEQYF.

J is TRBJ2-5 and V is TRBV5-1, with D possibly TRBD1 on 5 matching bases. Deletions cut 0 bases from V and 5 bases from J, with 11 bases between. The CDR3 runs to 14 residues. The germline CDR1 and CDR2 sequences are SGHRS and YFSETQ. CDR3 sequence: CASSLATVGETQYF. CDR3 sequence (DNA): TGCGCCAGCAGCTTGGCGACAGTGGGGGAGACCCAGTACTTC.

The rearrangement links TRBV13 to TRBJ2-1, with D hard to call. Germline V gives CDR1 PRHDT, CDR2 FYEKMQ (reference sequence). V was pared by 0 bases and J by 2 bases, with 14 bases between. This CDR3 spans 17 amino acids. CDR3 region: CASSLGAQVPPYNEQFF. In nucleotides, the CDR3 is TGTGCCAGCAGCTTAGGGGCCCAGGTACCCCCCTACAATGAGCAGTTCTTC.

V is TRBV14 and J is TRBJ2-1, with D uncertain. The CDR3 sequence is 14 residues long. Trimming cost V 4 bases and J 5 bases, with 12 bases left between them. Germline V gene data show CDR1 as SGHDN and CDR2 as FVKESK. CDR3 coding DNA: TGTGCCAGCAGCCCGCTAGTAGCTAACAATGAGCAGTTCTTC. It specifies CASSPLVANNEQFF.

This chain connects TRBV6-5 to TRBJ2-7; possibly TRBD1 for D (5 bases). The CDR3 extends over 12 amino acids. Germline CDR1 and CDR2: MNHEY and SVGAGI. Trimming removed 2 bases from V and 6 bases from J, with 8 bases in between. Here the CDR3 DNA reads TGTGCCAGCAGTTACGGGGCAACCGAGCAGTACTTC. Translated: CASSYGATEQYF.

The rearrangement links TRBV5-6 to TRBJ2-7; 10 bases match TRBD1. The CDR3 has 16 residues. V lost 3 bases, J lost 3 bases, and 9 bases stayed unmatched. CDR1 SGHDT and CDR2 YYEEEE come from the germline V gene. For the CDR3, the DNA is TGTGCCAGCAGCTGGCGGGGACAGGGGCCCTACTACGAGCAGTACTTC. Its translation: CASSWRGQGPYYEQYF.

V usage is TRBV11-2 and J usage is TRBJ2-2, with unresolved D. This CDR3 is 13 amino acids long. Germline CDR1 SGHAT, CDR2 FQNNGV. Trimming cost V 4 bases and J 6 bases, with 9 bases left between them. CDR3 in amino acids: CASSSLVSGELFF. The DNA of the CDR3 is TGTGCCAGCAGCTCTCTAGTGTCCGGGGAGCTGTTTTTT.

The V call is TRBV28, the J call TRBJ1-1, with 7 bases matching TRBD1. The V and J ends lost 3 bases and 1 base, in that order; junction bases with no gene match: 11. The CDR3 spans 17 residues. Germline V gives CDR1 MDHEN, CDR2 SYDVKM. Here the CDR3 DNA reads TGTGCCAGCAGTTTCCGACAGGGAAGGATGGGGAACACTGAAGCTTTCTTT. Its translation is CASSFRQGRMGNTEAFF.

The chain recombines TRBV5-6 with TRBJ2-1, with 16 positions matching TRBD2. This CDR3 has 17 amino acids. The germline V gene encodes CDR1 SGHDT and CDR2 YYEEEE. Unmatched junction bases numbered 10, after V lost 4 bases and J lost 9 bases. The CDR3 sequence is CASSHLGLAGGVGEQFF. CDR3 bases: TGTGCCAGCAGCCACCTGGGACTAGCGGGAGGGGTTGGTGAGCAGTTCTTC.

The genes are TRBV20-1 and TRBJ1-1; D is possibly TRBD1 (6 bases). This CDR3 has 11 amino acids. From germline, CDR1 is DFQATT and CDR2 SNEGSKA (reference sequence). Deletions cut 6 bases from V and 9 bases from J, with 14 bases between. The CDR3 loop is CSAYIWDKAFF. The DNA for the CDR3 is TGCAGTGCGTACATCTGGGACAAAGCTTTCTTT.

The chain carries TRBV5-1 and TRBJ1-5, with 7 bases identical to TRBD1. CDR3 length equals 15 residues. J gave up 4 bases and V 0 bases, and 4 bases lay outside the gene matches. The germline V gene has CDR1 SGHRS and CDR2 YFSETQ. The CDR3 region has the DNA TGCGCCAGCAGCTTGGAGGGGGCCGGTAATCAGCCCCAGCATTTT. This codes for CASSLEGAGNQPQHF.

CDR3 region: CASSLGQGDEQFF. DNA of the CDR3: TGCGCCAGCAGCTTGGGACAGGGGGACGAGCAGTTCTTC. The chain carries TRBV5-1 and TRBJ2-1, with TRBD1 identical over 9 bases. Germline V lookup: CDR1 SGHRS, CDR2 YFSETQ. This CDR3 has 13 amino acids. Losses at the gene ends were 0 bases for V and 10 bases for J; bases not matched to a gene: 2.

The chain is built from TRBV7-9 and TRBJ1-2, with 8 nucleotides matching TRBD1. The germline gives CDR1 SEHNR, CDR2 FQNEAQ (reference sequence). This CDR3 comprises 14 residues. The V gene end was trimmed by 0 bases and the J gene end by 12 bases; junction bases not matched to a gene: 9. The CDR3 is CASSLAGGQGADTF. In DNA, the CDR3 is TGTGCCAGCAGCTTAGCTGGCGGACAGGGCGCAGACACCTTC.

The V gene is TRBV6-6, the J gene TRBJ2-5, with 7 bases aligning to TRBD2. The CDR3 extends over 14 amino acids. J gave up 4 bases and V 0 bases, and 2 bases lay outside the gene matches. Germline values: CDR1 MNHNY, CDR2 SVGAGI (reference sequence). CDR3 sequence reads: CASSYSPGGETQYF. The CDR3 DNA is TGTGCCAGCAGTTACTCTCCGGGAGGAGAGACCCAGTACTTC.

For the CDR3, the DNA is TGTGCCAGCAGCTTAGAGAGGGATGGACAGCCCCAGCATTTT. Translated, it gives CASSLERDGQPQHF. The chain recombines TRBV11-2 with TRBJ1-5; D is uncertain. Trimming left V 0 bases short and J 7 bases short, with 10 bases between. Germline V gene lookup returns CDR1 SGHAT and CDR2 FQNNGV. CDR3 length: 14 amino acids. Supplemented by reference TRBV11-2 and TRBJ1-5, the full variable domain reads EAGVAQSPRYKIIEKRQSVAFWCNPISGHATLYWYQQILGQGPKLLIQFQNNGVVDDSQLPKDRFSAERLKGVDSTLKIQPAKLEDSAVYLCASSLERDGQPQHFGDGTRLSIL.

The gene calls are TRBV5-4 and TRBJ2-6; 11 bases fit TRBD1. The germline V gene encodes CDR1 SGHNT and CDR2 YYREEE (reference sequence). Losses at the gene ends were 5 bases for V and 0 bases for J; bases not matched to a gene: 7. The CDR3 extends over 18 amino acids. CDR3 protein: CASRRGQGVNSGANVLTF. In DNA, the CDR3 is TGTGCCAGCAGACGGGGACAGGGGGTAAACTCTGGGGCCAACGTCCTGACTTTC.

The rearrangement links TRBV5-6 to TRBJ2-2; D not resolved. The CDR3 contains 12 residues. The germline V and J ends were trimmed by 4 bases and 5 bases, with 6 bases remaining between them. Per the germline V gene, CDR1 is SGHDT and CDR2 is YYEEEE. CDR3 loop: CASSPRTGELFF. The DNA of the CDR3 is TGTGCCAGCAGCCCCAGGACCGGGGAGCTGTTTTTT.